These 13 T cell receptor beta chains were sequenced from one sample in a study of resident and recirculating memory T cells in vitiligo (dated by TCRdb to 2016 to 2018). Preparation of the library involved the immunoSEQ multiplex PCR assay. The table comes from immuneACCESS by way of TCRdb, which keeps in-frame sequences with V and J called. Part of the clones is missing from these tables; in studies checked, under half for an unresolved V gene and the rest for unknown reasons. This sample holds tens of thousands of clones; approximately 91% were observed only once. The ten biggest clones cover 4.9% of the sample. The specimen was blood. The origin of the receptors is a male donor with vitiligo.

The V gene is TRBV28, the J gene TRBJ1-2, with D hard to call. Germline CDR1 reads MDHEN; CDR2 reads SYDVKM. Trimming took 1 base from V and 1 from J, leaving 10 bases between them. CDR3 length: 15 amino acids. The CDR3 sequence: CASSLLYQNNYGYTF. The CDR3 DNA is TGTGCCAGCAGTTTATTATACCAGAATAACTATGGCTACACCTTC.

The rearrangement joins TRBV28 to TRBJ1-2; D is ambiguous. The CDR3 runs to 13 residues. The germline CDR1 and CDR2 sequences are MDHEN and SYDVKM. V was clipped by 2 bases and J by 2 bases, with 6 bases between them. The CDR3 region has the DNA TGTGCCAGCAGTTTAGAGGGAAACTATGGCTACACCTTC. Amino acid sequence: CASSLEGNYGYTF.

V gene TRBV5-6 combines with J gene TRBJ2-7, with D perhaps TRBD1 (5 bases). V was cut by 2 bases and J by 5 bases, with 20 bases left in between. Germline V gives CDR1 SGHDT, CDR2 YYEEEE. The CDR3 is 16 residues long. CDR3 nucleotides: TGTGCCAGCAGCTTATTCCTTACACAGGACCGTGACGAGCAGTACTTC. It is translated as CASSLFLTQDRDEQYF.

This clone has a single count. The CDR3 protein is CAWSVAGGTYEQYF. DNA of the CDR3: TGTGCCTGGAGCGTTGCGGGGGGAACCTACGAGCAGTACTTC. This rearrangement joins TRBV30 to TRBJ2-7; TRBD2 matches at 8 bases. Per the germline V gene, CDR1 is GTSNPN and CDR2 is SVGIG (reference sequence). J was trimmed by 2 bases and V by 3 bases; bases with no gene match: 6. The CDR3 contains 14 residues. Using reference TRBV30 and TRBJ2-7 for the parts outside the CDR3, the full variable domain is SQTIHQWPATLVQPVGSPLSLECTVEGTSNPNLYWYRQAAGRGLQLLFYSVGIGQISSEVPQNLSASRPQDRQFILSSKKLLLSDSGFYLCAWSVAGGTYEQYFGPGTRLTVT.

The V and J genes are TRBV6-5 and TRBJ2-5, with 9 bases lining up with TRBD2. Germline V CDR1 and CDR2: MNHEY, SVGAGI. J gave up 5 bases and V 6 bases, and 7 bases lay outside the gene matches. The CDR3 runs to 14 residues. In DNA, the CDR3 is TGTGCCAGCAGAAACGCGGGGGGGAGGGAGACCCAGTACTTC. Protein sequence: CASRNAGGRETQYF.

The V and J genes are TRBV5-1 and TRBJ1-2, with TRBD1 matching over 8 bases. The CDR3 spans 15 residues. With V trimmed by 4 bases and J by 0 bases, 5 bases remained unmatched. Germline V lookup: CDR1 SGHRS, CDR2 YFSETQ. Here the CDR3 DNA reads TGCGCCAGCAGCCCTACAGGGGGAGCTAACTATGGCTACACCTTC. It translates to CASSPTGGANYGYTF.

V usage is TRBV19 and J usage is TRBJ1-2; D gene unclear. This CDR3 contains 12 residues. V was clipped by 6 bases and J by 2 bases, with 7 bases between them. From germline, CDR1 is LNHDA and CDR2 SQIVND (reference sequence). CDR3 amino acids: CASRTGNYGYTF. The CDR3 DNA sequence: TGTGCCAGTAGAACGGGGAACTATGGCTACACCTTC.

The chain carries TRBV2 and TRBJ2-7; D call uncertain. Germline-derived CDR1 and CDR2 are SNHLY and FYNNEI. This CDR3 is built from 16 residues. V was clipped by 3 bases and J by 3 bases, with 18 bases between them. CDR3 sequence: CASSESSIFGYYEQYF. Here the CDR3 DNA reads TGTGCCAGCAGTGAGTCCAGTATATTCGGGTACTACGAGCAGTACTTC.

The chain recombines TRBV2 with TRBJ2-6; D remains ambiguous. The length of the CDR3 is 14 residues. Looked up from germline, CDR1 is SNHLY and CDR2 is FYNNEI. V lost 6 bases and J lost 4, with 10 bases in between. CDR3 nucleotides: TGTGCCAGCAGGGCCCTGTCGGGGGCCAACGTCCTGACTTTC. Residues: CASRALSGANVLTF.

In the case of this clone: At one of its ends the junction is not consistent with the germline gene, which may arise from a read error. This sequence joins TRBV7-7 and TRBJ2-3; D gene uncertain. CDR3 length: 15 amino acids. Germline V lookup: CDR1 SSHAT, CDR2 FNYEAQ (reference sequence). The CDR3 loop is CASSFTEASTDTQYF. The CDR3 bases are TGTGCTAGCAGCTTTACTGAGGCTAGCACAGATACGCAGTATTTT.

The chain links TRBV6-1 to TRBJ2-5; no firm D call. V dropped 2 bases and J dropped 9 bases, with 16 bases sitting between them. In germline, CDR1 is MNHNS, CDR2 SASEGT. This CDR3 has 14 residues. CDR3 loop: CASSERPGASAQYF. The CDR3 coding sequence is TGTGCCAGCAGTGAACGTCCCGGAGCGTCCGCCCAGTACTTC.

The gene calls are TRBV30 and TRBJ1-4, with D unclear. The V gene's germline CDR1 is GTSNPN and CDR2 SVGIG (reference sequence). This CDR3 has 12 residues. V dropped 8 bases and J dropped 4 bases, with 11 bases sitting between them. Here the CDR3 DNA reads TGTGCCACGGGGTTCCTTAATGAAAAACTGTTTTTT. Translated: CATGFLNEKLFF.

V is TRBV7-3 and J is TRBJ2-1; D perhaps matches TRBD1 (6 bases). The germline V gene encodes CDR1 SGHTA and CDR2 FQGTGA. The CDR3 consists of 17 residues. Trimming removed 2 bases at V and 5 bases at J, with 19 bases between. In DNA form, the CDR3 reads TGTGCCAGCAGCTTAGGGGGTGGTGGGGGCACGGACAATGAGCAGTTCTTC. Translated, it gives CASSLGGGGGTDNEQFF.